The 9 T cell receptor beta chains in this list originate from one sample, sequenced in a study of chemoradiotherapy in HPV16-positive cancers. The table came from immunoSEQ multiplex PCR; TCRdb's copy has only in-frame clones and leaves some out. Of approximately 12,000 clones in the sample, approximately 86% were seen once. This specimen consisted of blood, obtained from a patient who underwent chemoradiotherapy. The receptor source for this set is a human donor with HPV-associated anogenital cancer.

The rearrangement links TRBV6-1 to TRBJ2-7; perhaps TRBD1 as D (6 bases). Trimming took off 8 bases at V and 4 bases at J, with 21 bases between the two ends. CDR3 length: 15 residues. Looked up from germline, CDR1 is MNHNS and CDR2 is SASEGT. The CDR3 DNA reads TGTGCCAGCGGGATAGACAGGAACGACCGATACGAGCAGTACTTC. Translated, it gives CASGIDRNDRYEQYF.

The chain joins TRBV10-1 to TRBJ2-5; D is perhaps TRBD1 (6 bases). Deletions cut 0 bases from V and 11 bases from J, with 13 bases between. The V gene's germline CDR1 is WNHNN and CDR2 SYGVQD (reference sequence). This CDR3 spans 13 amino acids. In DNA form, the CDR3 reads TGCGCCAGCAGTGAGTCGCAGGGGACCCGGCAGTACTTC. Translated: CASSESQGTRQYF.

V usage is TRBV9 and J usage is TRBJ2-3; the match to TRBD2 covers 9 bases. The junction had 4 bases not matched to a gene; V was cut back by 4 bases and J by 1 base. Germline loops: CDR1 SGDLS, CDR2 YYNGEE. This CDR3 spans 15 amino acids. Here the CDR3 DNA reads TGTGCCAGCAGCTTACGACTAGCGGGCACAGATACGCAGTATTTT. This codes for CASSLRLAGTDTQYF.

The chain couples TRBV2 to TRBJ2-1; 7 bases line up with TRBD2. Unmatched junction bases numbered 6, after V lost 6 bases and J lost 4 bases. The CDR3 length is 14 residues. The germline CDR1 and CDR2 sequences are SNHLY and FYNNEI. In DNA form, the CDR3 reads TGTGCCAGCAGCGGGGGGAGATTATACAATGAGCAGTTCTTC. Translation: CASSGGRLYNEQFF.

Written as DNA, the CDR3 is TGTGCCAGCACCGAAAATAGGGGGCGCGGCTATGGCTACACCTTC. It encodes CASTENRGRGYGYTF. V gene TRBV7-2 combines with J gene TRBJ1-2, with 7 bases fitting TRBD1. V lost 7 bases to trimming and J lost 4 bases; unmatched junction nucleotides: 12. Per the germline V gene, CDR1 is SGHTA and CDR2 is FQGNSA. This CDR3 region has 15 residues.

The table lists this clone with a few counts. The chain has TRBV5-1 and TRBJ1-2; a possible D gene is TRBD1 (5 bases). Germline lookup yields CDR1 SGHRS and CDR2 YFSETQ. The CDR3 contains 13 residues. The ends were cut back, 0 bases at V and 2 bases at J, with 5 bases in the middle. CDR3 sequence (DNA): TGCGCCAGCAGCTTGGGACAGAACTATGGCTACACCTTC. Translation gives CASSLGQNYGYTF.

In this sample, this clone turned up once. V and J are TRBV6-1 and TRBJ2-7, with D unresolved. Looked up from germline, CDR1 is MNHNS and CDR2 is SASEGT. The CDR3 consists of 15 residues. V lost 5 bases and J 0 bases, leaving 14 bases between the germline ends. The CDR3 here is CASSKPGQTSYEQYF. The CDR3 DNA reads TGTGCCAGCAGTAAACCGGGCCAAACCTCCTACGAGCAGTACTTC.

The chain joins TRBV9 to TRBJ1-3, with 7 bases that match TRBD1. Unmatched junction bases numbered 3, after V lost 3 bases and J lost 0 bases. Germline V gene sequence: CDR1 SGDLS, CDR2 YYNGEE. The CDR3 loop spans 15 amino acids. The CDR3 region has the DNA TGTGCCAGCAGCGGCTGGGACAGCTCTGGAAACACCATATATTTT. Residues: CASSGWDSSGNTIYF.

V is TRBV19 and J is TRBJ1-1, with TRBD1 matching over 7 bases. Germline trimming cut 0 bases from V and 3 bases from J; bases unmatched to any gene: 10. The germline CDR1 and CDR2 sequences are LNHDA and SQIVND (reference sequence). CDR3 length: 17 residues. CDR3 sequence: CASSIDSWAGGDTEAFF. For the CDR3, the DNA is TGTGCCAGTAGTATAGATTCTTGGGCAGGGGGTGACACTGAAGCTTTCTTT.